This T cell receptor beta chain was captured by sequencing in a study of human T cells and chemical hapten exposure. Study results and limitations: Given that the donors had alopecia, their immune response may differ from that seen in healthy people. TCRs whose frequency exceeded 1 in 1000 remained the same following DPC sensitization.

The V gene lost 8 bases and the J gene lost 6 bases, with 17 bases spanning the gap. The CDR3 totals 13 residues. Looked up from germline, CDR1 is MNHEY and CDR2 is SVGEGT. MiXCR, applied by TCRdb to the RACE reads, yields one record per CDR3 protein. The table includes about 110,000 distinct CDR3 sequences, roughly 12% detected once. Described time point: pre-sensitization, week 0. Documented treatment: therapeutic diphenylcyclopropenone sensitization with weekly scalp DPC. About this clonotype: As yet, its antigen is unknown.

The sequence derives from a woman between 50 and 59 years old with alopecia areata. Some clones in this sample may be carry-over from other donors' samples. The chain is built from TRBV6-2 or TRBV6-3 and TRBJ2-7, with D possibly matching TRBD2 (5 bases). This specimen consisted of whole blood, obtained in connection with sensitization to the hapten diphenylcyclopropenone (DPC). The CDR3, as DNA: TGTGCCAGCCGGCCAATGGGGAGCTTCGAGCAGTACTTC. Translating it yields CASRPMGSFEQYF.